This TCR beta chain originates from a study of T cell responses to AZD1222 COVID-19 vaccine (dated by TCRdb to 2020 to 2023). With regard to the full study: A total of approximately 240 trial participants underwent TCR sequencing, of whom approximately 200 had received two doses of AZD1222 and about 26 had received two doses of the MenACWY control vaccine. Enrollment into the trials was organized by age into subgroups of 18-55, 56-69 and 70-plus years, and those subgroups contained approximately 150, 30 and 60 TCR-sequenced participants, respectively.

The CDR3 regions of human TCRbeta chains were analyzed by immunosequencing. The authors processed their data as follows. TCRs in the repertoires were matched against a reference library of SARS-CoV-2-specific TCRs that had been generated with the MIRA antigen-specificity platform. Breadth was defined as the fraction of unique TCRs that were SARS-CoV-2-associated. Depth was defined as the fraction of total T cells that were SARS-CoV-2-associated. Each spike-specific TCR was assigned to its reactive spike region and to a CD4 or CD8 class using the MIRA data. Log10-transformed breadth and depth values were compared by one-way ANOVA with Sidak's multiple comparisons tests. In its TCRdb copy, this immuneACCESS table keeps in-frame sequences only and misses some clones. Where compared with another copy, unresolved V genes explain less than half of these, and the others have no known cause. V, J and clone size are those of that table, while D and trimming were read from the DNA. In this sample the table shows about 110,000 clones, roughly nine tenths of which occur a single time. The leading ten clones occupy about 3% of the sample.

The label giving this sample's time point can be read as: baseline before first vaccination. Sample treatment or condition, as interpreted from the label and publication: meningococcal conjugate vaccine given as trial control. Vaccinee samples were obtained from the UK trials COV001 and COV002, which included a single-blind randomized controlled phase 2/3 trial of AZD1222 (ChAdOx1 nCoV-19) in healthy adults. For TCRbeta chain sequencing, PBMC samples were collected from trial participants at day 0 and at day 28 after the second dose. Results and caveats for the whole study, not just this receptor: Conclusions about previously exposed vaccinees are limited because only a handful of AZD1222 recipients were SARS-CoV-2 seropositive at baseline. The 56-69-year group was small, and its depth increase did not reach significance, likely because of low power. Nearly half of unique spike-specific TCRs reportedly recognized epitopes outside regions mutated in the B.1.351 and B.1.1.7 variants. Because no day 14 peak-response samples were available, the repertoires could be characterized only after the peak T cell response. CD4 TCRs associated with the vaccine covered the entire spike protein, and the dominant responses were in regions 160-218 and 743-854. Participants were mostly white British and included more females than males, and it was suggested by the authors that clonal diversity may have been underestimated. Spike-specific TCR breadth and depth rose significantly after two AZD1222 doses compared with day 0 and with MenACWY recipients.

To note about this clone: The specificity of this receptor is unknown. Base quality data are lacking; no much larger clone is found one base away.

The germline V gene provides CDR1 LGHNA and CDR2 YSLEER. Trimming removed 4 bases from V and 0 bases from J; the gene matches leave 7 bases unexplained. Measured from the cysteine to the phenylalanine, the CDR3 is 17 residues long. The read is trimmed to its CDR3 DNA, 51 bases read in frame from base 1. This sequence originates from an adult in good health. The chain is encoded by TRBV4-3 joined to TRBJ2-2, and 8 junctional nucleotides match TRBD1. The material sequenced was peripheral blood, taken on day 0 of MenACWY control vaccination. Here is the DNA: TGCGCCAGCAGCCCTCATGGACAGGGTGCGAACACCGGGGAGCTGTTTTTT. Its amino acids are CASSPHGQGANTGELFF.